This TCR beta chain appears in the sequencing data of a study of Graves' ophthalmopathy and Graves' hyperthyroidism. Turning to the study itself: The collection of peripheral blood took place at initial diagnosis, before any treatment. General study points: Ophthalmopathy progression predictions by the model showed about 79% specificity and 70.59% sensitivity. Blood samples also showed most expanded thyroid clonotypes exceeding 0.001 frequency.

For repertoire sequencing, the TCR beta CDR3 regions were amplified from RNA transcripts. An opening RT-PCR round employed HTBI primers and preceded a second-round multiplex PCR. One entry per CDR3 protein results from TCRdb running MiXCR on the multiplex PCR reads. The data hold 200,000 to 250,000 distinct CDR3 sequences, with approximately 28% observed a single time. The diagnosis combined clinical symptoms, thyroxine, TRAb, thyroid ultrasound and orbital computed tomography scans. This clonotype came up many times. Its antigen is currently unknown. What was sequenced was peripheral blood. This TCR was sampled from a man aged 45-60 years with Graves' ophthalmopathy.

The CDR3 DNA is TGTGCCAGCAGCATGAACGGACAGGGCGAGACCCAGTACTTC. Its translation is CASSMNGQGETQYF. V is TRBV7-9 and J is TRBJ2-5; 8 bases are a match to TRBD1. The CDR3 extends over 14 amino acids. Per the germline V gene, CDR1 is SEHNR and CDR2 is FQNEAQ (reference sequence). V trimming: 5 bases; J trimming: 5 bases; junction bases outside the gene matches: 7.